The 13 T cell receptor beta chains given below trace back to one sample, sequenced in a study of T cell clonotyping in hematopoietic cell transplantation. Using immunoSEQ multiplex PCR, the repertoire was profiled, and TCRdb retains in-frame clones only, with some absent. The data contain some 40,000 clones, approximately 95% of them seen just once; the ten biggest clones take up approximately 0.94%. Sample: peripheral blood mononuclear cells. These receptors originate from a man aged 25-45 years in good health. Some clones in this sample may be carry-over from other donors' samples.

This clone was recorded only once. The V gene is TRBV4-1, the J gene TRBJ1-2, with 8 bases fitting TRBD1. The CDR3 is 16 amino acids. V was clipped by 0 bases and J by 5 bases; unmatched bases: 8. Germline V lookup: CDR1 MGHRA, CDR2 YSYEKL. The CDR3 DNA reads as TGCGCCAGCAGCCAAGAACAGGGGGTCGACCGATATGGCTACACCTTC. The encoded protein is CASSQEQGVDRYGYTF.

This clone appeared a single time. The J gene is TRBJ1-3, the V gene TRBV5-1; D is uncertain. The CDR3 sequence is 18 residues long. Germline loops: CDR1 SGHRS, CDR2 YFSETQ. The V and J ends lost 0 bases and 0 bases respectively, with 16 bases between them. DNA for the CDR3: TGCGCCAGCAGCTTGGGGGGTTTGTCGTCGAGCTCTGGAAACACCATATATTTT. Encoded protein: CASSLGGLSSSSGNTIYF.

The CDR3, as DNA: TGTGCCAGCGCTAAGGACGGCCCTTCCACTGAAGCTTTCTTT. Translated: CASAKDGPSTEAFF. The chain joins TRBV6-4 to TRBJ1-1; D not certain. The V gene's germline CDR1 is MRHNA and CDR2 SNTAGT. The germline V and J ends were trimmed by 8 bases and 4 bases, with 17 bases remaining between them. This CDR3 has 14 amino acids.

This clone was observed a single time. V gene TRBV2 combines with J gene TRBJ2-5; the match to TRBD2 covers 11 bases. Losses at the gene ends were 4 bases for V and 1 base for J; bases not matched to a gene: 14. The CDR3 extends over 19 amino acids. CDR1 is SNHLY, CDR2 FYNNEI, per germline. DNA of the CDR3: TGTGCCAGCAGTGTAGAAGTACTAGCGGGAGAGGCCATCCAAGAGACCCAGTACTTC. This translates into CASSVEVLAGEAIQETQYF.

The J gene is TRBJ2-7, the V gene TRBV5-1; D not certain. Germline CDR1 and CDR2: SGHRS and YFSETQ. This CDR3 comprises 12 residues. Between the trimmed V and J ends, which lost 3 bases and 6 bases, there was a span of 10 bases. The CDR3 protein is CASSSNLGEQYF. The CDR3 nucleotides read TGCGCCAGCAGCTCGAACCTCGGCGAGCAGTACTTC.

The chain couples TRBV29-1 to TRBJ2-7; 9 positions match TRBD1. The length of the CDR3 is 13 residues. J gave up 6 bases and V 4 bases, and 7 bases lay outside the gene matches. Germline assignment: CDR1 SQVTM and CDR2 ANQGSEA. CDR3 loop: CSVGGTGSREQYF. The CDR3 bases are TGCAGCGTTGGTGGGACAGGGTCGCGCGAGCAGTACTTC.

This sequence joins TRBV30 and TRBJ1-5; D is unclear. Trimming removed 6 bases at V and 2 bases at J, with 11 bases between. In germline, CDR1 is GTSNPN, CDR2 SVGIG (reference sequence). This CDR3 is 13 amino acids long. CDR3 DNA: TGTGCCTGCTCAAGGGATGGCAATCAGCCCCAGCATTTT. This sequence encodes CACSRDGNQPQHF.

The V call is TRBV4-1, the J call TRBJ1-1; TRBD1 aligns across 8 bases. Germline V gene lookup returns CDR1 MGHRA and CDR2 YSYEKL. J gave up 3 bases and V 4 bases, and 4 bases lay outside the gene matches. The CDR3 extends over 14 amino acids. The CDR3 coding sequence is TGCGCCAGCAGCCCCCAGACAGGGGACACTGAAGCTTTCTTT. Its protein is CASSPQTGDTEAFF.

The chain couples TRBV14 to TRBJ2-7, with TRBD2 matching 7 bases. Germline V gene lookup returns CDR1 SGHDN and CDR2 FVKESK. V lost 2 bases to trimming and J lost 5 bases; unmatched junction nucleotides: 12. The CDR3 has 16 amino acids. CDR3: CASSQFSGGNYDEQYF. The CDR3 region has the DNA TGTGCCAGCAGCCAATTCTCGGGGGGTAATTATGACGAGCAGTACTTC. The full variable domain, in which reference TRBV14 and TRBJ2-7 provide the parts outside the CDR3, is EAGVTQFPSHSVIEKGQTVTLRCDPISGHDNLYWYRRVMGKEIKFLLHFVKESKQDESGMPNNRFLAERTGGTYSTLKVQPAELEDSGVYFCASSQFSGGNYDEQYFGPGTRLTVT.

The CDR3 reads CAWSVLTEAFF. CDR3 in DNA: TGTGCCTGGAGTGTACTCACTGAAGCTTTCTTT. This chain links TRBV30 with TRBJ1-1; D gene ambiguous. Germline V CDR1 and CDR2: GTSNPN, SVGIG (reference sequence). The CDR3 consists of 11 residues. Between the trimmed V and J ends, which lost 0 bases and 4 bases, there was a span of 3 bases.

This chain links TRBV29-1 with TRBJ1-2, with unresolved D. Looked up from germline, CDR1 is SQVTM and CDR2 is ANQGSEA. CDR3 length equals 12 residues. Trimming shortened V by 5 bases and J by 4 bases, and 11 bases separated the two germline ends. CDR3 coding DNA: TGCAGCGTTTCACAAGGCGGCTATGGCTACACCTTC. Amino acids: CSVSQGGYGYTF.

V is TRBV11-2 and J is TRBJ1-2; 7 nucleotides line up with TRBD1. Trimming cost V 3 bases and J 8 bases; bases outside gene matches: 6. The CDR3 contains 13 residues. Germline V gene data show CDR1 as SGHAT and CDR2 as FQNNGV. The CDR3 nucleotides are TGTGCCAGCAGCTTCGGGACAGACTTCGGCTACACCTTC. It is translated as CASSFGTDFGYTF.

The CDR3 reads CASSLGAQGGSPYF. The CDR3 DNA sequence: TGCGCCAGCAGCTTGGGGGCCCAGGGGGGATCACCGTACTTC. This sequence joins TRBV5-1 and TRBJ2-4; D might be TRBD1 (7 bases). This CDR3 is 14 amino acids long. The V gene's germline CDR1 is SGHRS and CDR2 YFSETQ. Trimming took off 0 bases at V and 15 bases at J, with 19 bases between the two ends.